This passage covers 16 T cell receptor beta chains from one sample sequenced in a study of T-cell memory formation after mild COVID-19. MiXCR was run by TCRdb on the 5' RACE reads, yielding one entry per CDR3 protein. The sample contains about 45,000 distinct CDR3 sequences, 6% to 9.5% of which appear only once. The sample was PBMCs or a T cell subset sorted from them (not recorded which). All receptors derive from a man aged 18 to 29 who had mild COVID-19 (a few samples of this study predate the infection). Cell type and time point are not known.

The V and J genes are TRBV28 and TRBJ1-2; no clear D. V was cut by 2 bases and J by 0 bases, with 7 bases left in between. The CDR3 is 14 amino acids. Germline V gene lookup returns CDR1 MDHEN and CDR2 SYDVKM. This CDR3 reads CASSLVGPNYGYTF. CDR3 nucleotides: TGTGCCAGCAGTTTAGTTGGACCTAACTATGGCTACACCTTC.

The V gene is TRBV3-1, the J gene TRBJ2-7, with D perhaps matching TRBD2 (6 bases). The CDR3 contains 13 residues. With 3 bases removed from V and 5 bases from J, the gap between germline ends came to 11 bases. Germline V lookup: CDR1 LGHDT, CDR2 YNNKEL (reference sequence). The CDR3 DNA is TGTGCCAGCAGCCAGAGAGGCGGGGACGAGCAGTACGTC. Translating gives CASSQRGGDEQYV.

This CDR3 is CASSLRVGGNTEAFF. The CDR3 region has the DNA TGTGCCAGCAGTTTACGCGTTGGCGGGAACACTGAAGCTTTCTTT. The chain uses TRBV12-3 or TRBV12-4 and TRBJ1-1; D gene ambiguous. The CDR3 sequence is 15 residues long. The V end lost 2 bases, the J end lost 1 base, and 11 bases lay between the germline ends.

This chain joins TRBV20-1 and TRBJ2-3; D not resolved. CDR3 length: 15 amino acids. The V end was cut by 4 bases, the J end by 2 bases, with 16 bases between. Germline V gene data show CDR1 as DFQATT and CDR2 as SNEGSKA (reference sequence). CDR3 residues: CSAMNPEKATDTQYF. The CDR3 region has the DNA TGCAGTGCTATGAACCCAGAGAAGGCCACAGATACGCAGTATTTT.

This rearrangement joins TRBV20-1 to TRBJ2-7; 12 bases map to TRBD2. The germline CDR1 and CDR2 sequences are DFQATT and SNEGSKA (reference sequence). J lost 0 bases, V lost 6 bases, and 3 bases had no gene match. The CDR3 runs to 14 residues. This CDR3 is CSARTSGASYEQYF. The CDR3 nucleotides read TGCAGTGCCAGGACTAGCGGGGCCTCCTACGAGCAGTACTTC.

The chain links TRBV9 to TRBJ2-3; TRBD2 matches at 8 bases. This CDR3 is built from 15 residues. Trimming cost V 4 bases and J 2 bases; bases outside gene matches: 6. CDR1 is SGDLS and CDR2 is YYNGEE in the germline V gene. Written as DNA, the CDR3 is TGTGCCAGCAGCCGGGGGGGTGATTCCACAGATACGCAGTATTTT. Translated: CASSRGGDSTDTQYF.

This clonotype is labeled as medium-sized. The chain joins TRBV7-8 to TRBJ1-5, with TRBD1 identical over 8 bases. CDR3 length equals 18 residues. Germline V gives CDR1 SGHVS, CDR2 FQNEAQ. V gave up 5 bases and J gave up 0 bases; unmatched junction bases: 12. DNA for the CDR3: TGTGCCAGCAGCCCCAGGGACAGGAGTGGATATAGCAATCAGCCCCAGCATTTT. It yields the protein CASSPRDRSGYSNQPQHF.

A few counts support this clonotype. The CDR3 is CASSLSDSQQFF. The CDR3 nucleotides read TGCGCCAGCAGCTTGAGTGACAGCCAACAGTTCTTC. The chain links TRBV5-1 to TRBJ2-1, with D possibly TRBD1 on 5 matching bases. The V end lost 1 base, the J end lost 13 bases, and 12 bases lay between the germline ends. Germline V gene sequence: CDR1 SGHRS, CDR2 YFSETQ. The CDR3 is 12 amino acids.

The chain combines TRBV6-6 with TRBJ2-7; D is unresolved. V lost 4 bases to trimming and J lost 3 bases, with 13 bases between them. The CDR3 has 14 amino acids. CDR1 and CDR2 (germline): MNHNY, SVGAGI (reference sequence). This CDR3 reads CASSLDPTGYEQYF. The CDR3 DNA reads TGTGCCAGCAGTTTGGACCCGACTGGCTACGAGCAGTACTTC.

The rearrangement joins TRBV29-1 to TRBJ2-7, with D tentatively TRBD2 (7 bases). Germline CDR1 reads SQVTM; CDR2 reads ANQGSEA. The CDR3 is 16 residues long. V lost 2 bases and J 6 bases, leaving 23 bases between the germline ends. The CDR3 sequence is CSVESPNRGGEGEQYF. CDR3 bases: TGCAGCGTTGAATCCCCTAACCGAGGGGGGGAAGGCGAGCAGTACTTC.

This clonotype was seen repeatedly, ten times or more. This chain connects TRBV7-9 to TRBJ2-1; 8 bases map to TRBD2. The V gene end was trimmed by 3 bases and the J gene end by 5 bases; junction bases not matched to a gene: 12. This CDR3 spans 17 amino acids. CDR1 is SEHNR, CDR2 FQNEAQ, per germline (reference sequence). The CDR3 nucleotides read TGTGCCAGCAGCTTGACCCACCAGCGGGGGATGGACAATGAGCAGTTCTTC. Amino acids: CASSLTHQRGMDNEQFF.

The chain uses TRBV20-1 and TRBJ2-7, with no clear D. Germline loops: CDR1 DFQATT, CDR2 SNEGSKA (reference sequence). CDR3 length: 13 amino acids. Trimming removed 0 bases from V and 4 bases from J, with 10 bases in between. CDR3 in amino acids: CSARDSQLYEQYV. CDR3 DNA sequence: TGCAGTGCTAGAGATTCCCAGCTTTACGAGCAGTACGTC.

The V gene is TRBV20-1, the J gene TRBJ1-1; D gene unclear. V was shortened by 6 bases and J by 3 bases, with 17 bases between the two germline ends. Looked up from germline, CDR1 is DFQATT and CDR2 is SNEGSKA (reference sequence). This CDR3 comprises 14 residues. CDR3 residues: CSAPSDAVDTEAFF. The DNA for the CDR3 is TGCAGTGCCCCTTCAGACGCAGTAGACACTGAAGCTTTCTTT.

The sample holds a few counts of this clonotype. The V call is TRBV6-2 or TRBV6-3, the J call TRBJ2-5; TRBD1 aligns across 10 bases. CDR1 MNHEY and CDR2 SVGEGT come from the germline V gene. The CDR3 covers 14 residues. V lost 5 bases to trimming and J lost 12 bases; unmatched junction nucleotides: 12. CDR3 region: CASSRGQGVRVKYF. The CDR3 DNA is TGTGCCAGCAGTCGTGGACAGGGGGTTCGGGTTAAGTACTTC.

J is TRBJ1-4 and V is TRBV4-1; the D is unclear. V was shortened by 1 base and J by 8 bases, with 17 bases between the two germline ends. Germline CDR1 is MGHRA and CDR2 is YSYEKL. The CDR3 extends over 16 amino acids. CDR3 amino acids: CASSQADRRPEEKLFF. CDR3 in DNA: TGCGCCAGCAGCCAAGCTGACCGAAGGCCCGAAGAAAAACTGTTTTTT.

This clonotype has only a few counts. The genes are TRBV7-2 and TRBJ2-7; D remains ambiguous. The germline gives CDR1 SGHTA, CDR2 FQGNSA. V lost 5 bases and J 6 bases, leaving 17 bases between the germline ends. This CDR3 contains 14 residues. The CDR3 DNA follows: TGTGCCAGCAGCCTATTAATACTGGGCGTCGAGCAGTACTTC. Translation gives CASSLLILGVEQYF.